The 7 T cell receptor beta chains below come from one sample, sequenced in a study of blood T cell repertoires in COVID-19. Method: immunoSEQ multiplex PCR; TCRdb's copy keeps in-frame clones and lacks some. The sample contains approximately 60,000 clones, under 90% of which appear only once. The sequenced sample was peripheral blood. The receptor set was obtained from a man over 45 with active COVID-19.

Only one count was recorded for this clone. The chain carries TRBV3-1 (or the pseudogene TRBV3-2) and TRBJ2-7; D remains unclear. V was pared by 1 base and J by 0 bases, with 7 bases between. CDR1 is LGHDT and CDR2 is YNNKEL in the germline V gene (reference sequence). CDR3 length equals 14 residues. The CDR3 DNA sequence: TGTGCCAGCAGCCAAGTCCCCCGCTCCTACGAGCAGTACTTC. Translating gives CASSQVPRSYEQYF.

The rearrangement uses TRBV3-1 (or the pseudogene TRBV3-2) and TRBJ1-1, with D possibly TRBD1 on 5 matching bases. This CDR3 has 16 residues. V was shortened by 3 bases and J by 1 base, with 15 bases between the two germline ends. Per the germline V gene, CDR1 is LGHDT and CDR2 is YNNKEL (reference sequence). CDR3 sequence (DNA): TGTGCCAGCAGCCACCGGCAGGGAAAGCCGAACACTGAAGCTTTCTTT. It translates to CASSHRQGKPNTEAFF.

The chain is built from TRBV7-8 and TRBJ2-7, with 11 bases matching TRBD2. The J segment lost 6 bases and the V segment lost 4 bases, leaving 8 bases of the junction unmatched. Germline lookup yields CDR1 SGHVS and CDR2 FQNEAQ. The CDR3 consists of 15 residues. CDR3 residues: CASSSSSLAGGEQYF. CDR3 bases: TGTGCCAGCAGCTCCAGTAGTCTAGCGGGGGGCGAGCAGTACTTC.

This sequence joins TRBV5-1 and TRBJ2-7, with 9 bases identical to TRBD2. V was clipped by 5 bases and J by 5 bases; unmatched bases: 8. This CDR3 comprises 14 residues. The germline V gene has CDR1 SGHRS and CDR2 YFSETQ. Here the CDR3 reads CASRHSGSIDEQYF. The CDR3 coding sequence is TGCGCCAGCAGGCATAGCGGGAGCATCGACGAGCAGTACTTC.

The rearrangement joins TRBV7-9 to TRBJ1-6; D is uncertain. The germline V gene encodes CDR1 SEHNR and CDR2 FQNEAQ (reference sequence). CDR3 size: 14 residues. V shed 1 base and J shed 7 bases, with 8 bases lying between them. CDR3 coding DNA: TGTGCCAGCAGCTTAGGGTCAGAAAATTCACCCCTCCACTTT. It yields the protein CASSLGSENSPLHF.

The table lists this clone with a few counts. The chain carries TRBV19 and TRBJ1-1; weak D call: TRBD1 (6 bases). The V end was cut by 7 bases, the J end by 1 base, with 16 bases between. The germline V gene has CDR1 LNHDA and CDR2 SQIVND (reference sequence). The CDR3 extends over 15 amino acids. CDR3 in amino acids: CASTPLQGENTEAFF. In DNA form, the CDR3 reads TGTGCCAGTACCCCTCTACAGGGAGAGAACACTGAAGCTTTCTTT.

The chain has TRBV19 and TRBJ2-1, with 10 bases that match TRBD1. CDR1 and CDR2 (germline): LNHDA, SQIVND (reference sequence). The junction had 5 bases not matched to a gene; V was cut back by 1 base and J by 5 bases. This CDR3 is 16 amino acids long. The CDR3 region is CASSIVGTGAHNEQFF. The CDR3 region has the DNA TGTGCCAGTAGTATAGTGGGGACAGGGGCCCACAATGAGCAGTTCTTC. The full variable domain, its missing parts supplied by reference TRBV19 and TRBJ2-1, is DGGITQSPKYLFRKEGQNVTLSCEQNLNHDAMYWYRQDPGQGLRLIYYSQIVNDFQKGDIAEGYSVSREKKESFPLTVTSAQKNPTAFYLCASSIVGTGAHNEQFFGPGTRLTVL.